Below are 21 T cell receptor beta chains sequenced from a single sample in a study of shared clonotypes between healthy human individuals (dated by TCRdb to the early 2020s). Libraries were built with the immunoSEQ multiplex PCR assay. The table was pulled from immuneACCESS by TCRdb, which kept in-frame rearrangements only. Such tables lose some clones; where checked, under half of the loss comes from unresolved V genes, and the rest has no known cause. The sample table holds a few hundred thousand clones, of which 60% to 80% were seen once. In total, the top ten clones hold roughly 11% of the sample. Sequencing used memory CD4+ T cells sorted from blood. Sample cell subset or site, as interpreted from the label and publication: CD45RA-negative fraction. All receptors derive from a man aged 25 to 40 in good health.

This chain connects TRBV28 to TRBJ2-3, with TRBD2 identical over 10 bases. This CDR3 has 15 residues. With 5 bases clipped from V and 2 bases from J, the junction kept 4 bases outside the gene matches. From germline, CDR1 is MDHEN and CDR2 SYDVKM. For the CDR3, the DNA is TGTGCCAGCAGTATTAGCGGGAGGCACACAGATACGCAGTATTTT. It translates to CASSISGRHTDTQYF.

This clone has a handful of counts. This sequence joins TRBV6-6 and TRBJ2-7; D gene uncertain. CDR1 and CDR2 (germline): MNHNY, SVGAGI (reference sequence). The CDR3 loop spans 14 amino acids. Trimming removed 5 bases from V and 3 bases from J, with 14 bases in between. CDR3 sequence: CASSIGTPDYEQYF. CDR3 nucleotides: TGTGCCAGCAGTATAGGAACACCAGACTACGAGCAGTACTTC.

This chain links TRBV5-1 with TRBJ1-4; TRBD1 might be the D (6 bases). The CDR3 is 17 residues long. V lost 0 bases and J lost 2, with 14 bases in between. Germline loops: CDR1 SGHRS, CDR2 YFSETQ. DNA for the CDR3: TGCGCCAGCAGCTTGGTGGCTGATGGACAGACTAATGAAAAACTGTTTTTT. It encodes CASSLVADGQTNEKLFF.

This clone was found a few times. V gene TRBV28 combines with J gene TRBJ1-2, with TRBD1 identical over 7 bases. The CDR3 is made up of 16 amino acids. Unmatched junction bases numbered 14, after V lost 4 bases and J lost 6 bases. Germline lookup yields CDR1 MDHEN and CDR2 SYDVKM. The CDR3 reads CASSSLMTGLYNGYTF. The CDR3 DNA sequence: TGTGCCAGCAGTTCCTTAATGACAGGGCTCTATAATGGCTACACCTTC.

This clone was counted between two and nine times. The genes are TRBV30 and TRBJ2-1; D tentatively reads TRBD1 or TRBD2 (5 bases each). In germline, CDR1 is GTSNPN, CDR2 SVGIG (reference sequence). The CDR3 length is 15 residues. V gave up 4 bases and J gave up 10 bases, with 23 bases separating them. The CDR3 region is CAWILGPSGFGEQFF. The CDR3 DNA sequence: TGTGCCTGGATTCTGGGACCTAGTGGATTCGGGGAGCAGTTCTTC.

This rearrangement joins TRBV6-1 to TRBJ1-5; a possible D gene is TRBD1 (6 bases). Germline V gives CDR1 MNHNS, CDR2 SASEGT. This CDR3 is 16 amino acids long. V was trimmed by 0 bases and J by 6 bases, leaving 15 bases between them. For the CDR3, the DNA is TGTGCCAGCAGTGAAGCGGGTCCGGGACACCTTCAGCCCCAGCATTTT. Its translation is CASSEAGPGHLQPQHF.

The chain links TRBV5-1 to TRBJ2-7, with unresolved D. The CDR3 runs 13 residues. V dropped 4 bases and J dropped 3 bases, with 11 bases sitting between them. CDR1 is SGHRS, CDR2 YFSETQ, per germline. This chain's CDR3 is CASSLDPGYEQYF. The CDR3 DNA sequence: TGCGCCAGCAGCCTAGACCCAGGCTACGAGCAGTACTTC.

The chain joins TRBV4-2 to TRBJ1-4; no clear D gene. CDR3 length: 14 residues. With 0 bases removed from V and 4 bases from J, the gap between germline ends came to 6 bases. Looked up from germline, CDR1 is LGHNA and CDR2 is YNFKEQ. CDR3: CASSQEASNEKLFF. The CDR3 DNA sequence: TGTGCCAGCAGCCAAGAGGCCAGTAATGAAAAACTGTTTTTT.

This clone was picked up many times. J is TRBJ2-5 and V is TRBV5-1; D is unresolved. V dropped 0 bases and J dropped 5 bases, with 14 bases sitting between them. Germline assignment: CDR1 SGHRS and CDR2 YFSETQ. This CDR3 region has 15 residues. The CDR3 region is CASSLGSVLGETQYF. The CDR3 region has the DNA TGCGCCAGCAGCTTGGGTTCGGTCCTCGGCGAGACCCAGTACTTC.

A few counts support this clone. V usage is TRBV10-3 and J usage is TRBJ2-2; D could derive from TRBD1 or TRBD2 (5 bases each). Germline V gives CDR1 ENHRY, CDR2 SYGVKD. Trimming cost V 4 bases and J 0 bases, with 9 bases left between them. The CDR3 has 15 amino acids. The CDR3 loop is CAISAGAANTGELFF. As DNA, the CDR3 is TGTGCCATCAGTGCCGGGGCCGCGAACACCGGGGAGCTGTTTTTT.

The CDR3 is CASSQDARTSTDTQYF. The CDR3 nucleotides are TGCGCCAGCAGCCAAGATGCGAGAACTAGCACAGATACGCAGTATTTT. The chain is built from TRBV4-3 and TRBJ2-3; D is uncertain. This CDR3 has 16 residues. Germline CDR1 LGHNA, CDR2 YSLEER. The ends were cut back, 0 bases at V and 0 bases at J, with 10 bases in the middle.

The V call is TRBV19, the J call TRBJ1-1, with 8 bases aligning to TRBD1. With V trimmed by 5 bases and J by 5 bases, 4 bases remained unmatched. Germline CDR1 is LNHDA and CDR2 is SQIVND (reference sequence). CDR3 size: 13 residues. The CDR3 bases are TGTGCCAGTAGTCAGGGGGCGCCGACTGAAGCTTTCTTT. Translated: CASSQGAPTEAFF.

This clone showed up just a few times. The chain recombines TRBV5-1 with TRBJ2-5; 8 nucleotides match TRBD1. The CDR3 consists of 14 residues. V lost 4 bases to trimming and J lost 2 bases; unmatched junction nucleotides: 4. In germline, CDR1 is SGHRS, CDR2 YFSETQ. The CDR3 DNA is TGCGCCAGCAGCCGGTGGGACAGGCAAGAGACCCAGTACTTC. Protein: CASSRWDRQETQYF.

The chain links TRBV25-1 to TRBJ1-1; D unresolved. The CDR3 totals 14 residues. Germline values: CDR1 MGHDK, CDR2 SYGVNS. V was trimmed by 5 bases and J by 1 base, leaving 11 bases between them. The CDR3 coding sequence is TGTGCCAGCAGTCGAAGAGGGTCGAACACTGAAGCTTTCTTT. This gives the protein CASSRRGSNTEAFF. Full variable domain (missing parts from reference TRBV25-1 and TRBJ1-1): EADIYQTPRYLVIGTGKKITLECSQTMGHDKMYWYQQDPGMELHLIHYSYGVNSTEKGDLSSESTVSRIRTEHFPLTLESARPSHTSQYLCASSRRGSNTEAFFGQGTRLTVV.

The chain recombines TRBV2 with TRBJ2-1; D unresolved. V gave up 5 bases and J gave up 5 bases, with 7 bases separating them. CDR3 length equals 12 residues. Looked up from germline, CDR1 is SNHLY and CDR2 is FYNNEI. CDR3: CASSLEDNEQFF. The CDR3 nucleotides are TGTGCCAGCAGTTTAGAGGACAATGAGCAGTTCTTC.

Note on this clone: Other DNA sequences in the sample encode the same CDR3. The chain carries TRBV2 and TRBJ2-7, with D possibly being TRBD1 (6 bases). Germline CDR1 and CDR2: SNHLY and FYNNEI. The CDR3 spans 14 residues. V was clipped by 6 bases and J by 2 bases, with 14 bases between them. CDR3 sequence: CASREQGPTYEQYF. CDR3 in DNA: TGTGCCAGCAGAGAACAGGGTCCTACCTACGAGCAGTACTTC.

In its sample, this clone was seen many times. The identical CDR3 is also encoded by other nucleotide sequences in the sample. The genes are TRBV29-1 and TRBJ2-1, with 7 nucleotides matching TRBD2. The CDR3 is 13 residues long. CDR1 SQVTM and CDR2 ANQGSEA come from the germline V gene. Unmatched junction bases numbered 3, after V lost 3 bases and J lost 4 bases. CDR3: CSVEGSGYNEQFF. CDR3 DNA: TGCAGCGTTGAGGGTAGCGGGTACAATGAGCAGTTCTTC.

This clone has a count of ten or more. V gene TRBV14 combines with J gene TRBJ2-1; 13 positions agree with TRBD2. CDR1 SGHDN and CDR2 FVKESK come from the germline V gene. J was trimmed by 9 bases and V by 0 bases; bases with no gene match: 5. The CDR3 length is 16 residues. CDR3 coding DNA: TGTGCCAGCAGCCAAGAAGGCGGACTAGCGGGAGTTGAGCAGTTCTTC. This encodes CASSQEGGLAGVEQFF. The whole variable domain, filled in from reference TRBV14 and TRBJ2-1, reads EAGVTQFPSHSVIEKGQTVTLRCDPISGHDNLYWYRRVMGKEIKFLLHFVKESKQDESGMPNNRFLAERTGGTYSTLKVQPAELEDSGVYFCASSQEGGLAGVEQFFGPGTRLTVL.

The chain joins TRBV2 to TRBJ2-2; D remains ambiguous. The ends were cut back, 0 bases at V and 8 bases at J, with 16 bases in the middle. Germline V gives CDR1 SNHLY, CDR2 FYNNEI. CDR3 length: 16 amino acids. The CDR3 here is CASSEALLSAKGELFF. CDR3 DNA sequence: TGTGCCAGCAGTGAAGCGCTTCTGAGTGCGAAGGGGGAGCTGTTTTTT.

This clone came up a few times. The genes are TRBV6-1 and TRBJ2-7, with D hard to call. Germline V lookup: CDR1 MNHNS, CDR2 SASEGT. The CDR3 has 15 residues. The germline V and J ends were trimmed by 6 bases and 1 base, with 16 bases remaining between them. The CDR3 spells CASRIKIGVSYEQYF. The CDR3 bases are TGTGCCAGCAGGATAAAAATTGGGGTATCCTACGAGCAGTACTTC.

The CDR3 spells CASSFNGVGGTEAFF. Written as DNA, the CDR3 is TGTGCCAGCAGCTTTAACGGCGTAGGAGGCACTGAAGCTTTCTTT. The rearrangement links TRBV11-2 to TRBJ1-1, with D hard to call. The V gene's germline CDR1 is SGHAT and CDR2 FQNNGV. Trimming left V 3 bases short and J 4 bases short, with 15 bases between. The CDR3 contains 15 residues.